Presented here are 26 T cell receptor beta chains from one specimen sequenced in a study of T cell responses to AZD1222 COVID-19 vaccine. TCRdb's copy holds only in-frame clones and misses some; the assay was immunoSEQ multiplex PCR. This table holds some 120,000 clones, around 89% found once. Sequenced material: peripheral blood, taken on day 0 of MenACWY control vaccination. These receptor sequences come from an adult in good health.

The rearrangement joins TRBV6-5 to TRBJ2-7, with 10 positions matching TRBD1. Germline-derived CDR1 and CDR2 are MNHEY and SVGAGI. After removal of 7 bases from V and 2 bases from J, the junction contained 5 bases not matched to a gene. This CDR3 spans 14 amino acids. The CDR3 loop reads CASTRGTGAYEQYF. In nucleotides, the CDR3 is TGTGCCAGCACCAGAGGGACAGGGGCCTACGAGCAGTACTTC.

The V gene is TRBV5-1, the J gene TRBJ1-4; 11 nucleotides agree with TRBD1. V lost 4 bases and J lost 3; bases outside the gene matches: 5. The CDR3 contains 16 residues. Germline loops: CDR1 SGHRS, CDR2 YFSETQ. CDR3 sequence (DNA): TGCGCCAGCAGCACGCAGGGACAGGGGGCTAATGAAAAACTGTTTTTT. Its protein is CASSTQGQGANEKLFF.

The rearrangement joins TRBV27 to TRBJ1-1, with D perhaps matching TRBD1 (5 bases). Germline lookup yields CDR1 MNHEY and CDR2 SMNVEV (reference sequence). Trimming left V 2 bases short and J 3 bases short, with 10 bases between. The CDR3 extends over 14 amino acids. The CDR3: CASSLGGPHTEAFF. CDR3 in DNA: TGTGCCAGCAGTTTAGGGGGACCCCACACTGAAGCTTTCTTT.

Only one count was recorded for this clone. The V and J genes are TRBV5-1 and TRBJ2-1, with a weak D call TRBD1 (6 bases). V lost 0 bases and J lost 4, with 8 bases in between. Germline CDR1 SGHRS, CDR2 YFSETQ. The CDR3 runs 14 residues. The CDR3 sequence is CASSLGTEYNEQFF. The CDR3 DNA follows: TGCGCCAGCAGCTTGGGGACAGAATACAATGAGCAGTTCTTC.

Concerning this clone: Other DNA sequences of this sample code for an identical CDR3. V is TRBV10-1 and J is TRBJ2-5, with D possibly TRBD2 on 5 matching bases. CDR3 size: 14 residues. Trimming removed 0 bases from V and 1 base from J, with 6 bases in between. CDR1 and CDR2 (germline): WNHNN, SYGVQD (reference sequence). The DNA of the CDR3 is TGCGCCAGCAGTGAGTCTGGAGGCCAAGAGACCCAGTACTTC. It codes for CASSESGGQETQYF.

This chain uses TRBV5-6 with TRBJ2-7; 7 nucleotides line up with TRBD1. The CDR3 has 17 residues. Germline trimming cut 4 bases from V and 2 bases from J; bases unmatched to any gene: 15. The germline CDR1 and CDR2 sequences are SGHDT and YYEEEE. The CDR3 coding sequence is TGTGCCAGCAGCGGAACAAACAGGGGCGAAATTACCTACGAGCAGTACTTC. It specifies CASSGTNRGEITYEQYF.

V is TRBV3-1 (or the pseudogene TRBV3-2) and J is TRBJ2-1; 11 positions agree with TRBD2. The germline V gene encodes CDR1 LGHDT and CDR2 YNNKEL (reference sequence). Trimming removed 4 bases from V and 7 bases from J; junction bases left unmatched: 9. The CDR3 is made up of 16 amino acids. The CDR3 loop reads CASSRRTSGSRNEQFF. CDR3 sequence (DNA): TGTGCCAGCAGCCGCCGGACTAGCGGGTCCAGGAATGAGCAGTTCTTC.

The chain is built from TRBV9 and TRBJ2-1, with 10 bases lining up with TRBD2. This CDR3 spans 17 amino acids. Germline V CDR1 and CDR2: SGDLS, YYNGEE. After removal of 6 bases from V and 3 bases from J, the junction contained 12 bases not matched to a gene. In DNA form, the CDR3 reads TGTGCCAGCAACAGCGGGAGGGAGGGTTTTCTCTACAATGAGCAGTTCTTC. Protein sequence: CASNSGREGFLYNEQFF.

Written as DNA, the CDR3 is TGTGCCAGCAGCCAGGGACGGACGGAAACCCGCGTCGATACGCAGTATTTT. It specifies CASSQGRTETRVDTQYF. The chain carries TRBV5-4 and TRBJ2-3; possibly TRBD1 or TRBD2 for D (5 bases each). V lost 4 bases to trimming and J lost 6 bases, with 24 bases between them. Germline CDR1 is SGHNT and CDR2 is YYREEE (reference sequence). The length of the CDR3 is 17 residues. Using reference TRBV5-4 and TRBJ2-3 for the parts outside the CDR3, the full variable domain is ETGVTQSPTHLIKTRGQQVTLRCSSQSGHNTVSWYQQALGQGPQFIFQYYREEENGRGNFPPRFSGLQFPNYSSELNVNALELDDSALYLCASSQGRTETRVDTQYFGPGTRLTVL.

This chain connects TRBV9 to TRBJ2-1; D remains unclear. The CDR3 contains 15 residues. The germline V gene encodes CDR1 SGDLS and CDR2 YYNGEE. V was shortened by 3 bases and J by 0 bases, with 10 bases between the two germline ends. This chain's CDR3 is CASSADGISYNEQFF. The CDR3 DNA is TGTGCCAGCAGCGCAGACGGAATCTCCTACAATGAGCAGTTCTTC.

The gene calls are TRBV3-1 (or the pseudogene TRBV3-2) and TRBJ2-5; no firm D call. V gave up 5 bases and J gave up 5 bases, with 9 bases separating them. This CDR3 has 12 residues. Germline loops: CDR1 LGHDT, CDR2 YNNKEL (reference sequence). The CDR3 region is CASSSLGETQYF. The CDR3 DNA follows: TGTGCCAGCAGCTCTTTAGGGGAGACCCAGTACTTC.

This rearrangement joins TRBV6-5 to TRBJ2-5; D is possibly TRBD1 (5 bases). CDR1 is MNHEY and CDR2 is SVGAGI in the germline V gene. The CDR3 is 15 amino acids. V was trimmed by 0 bases and J by 4 bases, leaving 12 bases between them. CDR3 region: CASSYSSGMGETQYF. The CDR3 nucleotides read TGTGCCAGCAGTTACTCGTCAGGGATGGGAGAGACCCAGTACTTC.

CDR3 in amino acids: CASNERGGSDTEAFF. The CDR3 region has the DNA TGCGCCAGCAACGAAAGAGGGGGGTCAGACACTGAAGCTTTCTTT. V usage is TRBV5-1 and J usage is TRBJ1-1; TRBD1 might be the D (6 bases). Germline-derived CDR1 and CDR2 are SGHRS and YFSETQ. This CDR3 is 15 amino acids long. Trimming took 6 bases from V and 3 from J, leaving 18 bases between them.

This clone appeared once. The rearrangement links TRBV4-1 to TRBJ2-3; TRBD2 matches at 12 bases. J gave up 0 bases and V 4 bases, and 5 bases lay outside the gene matches. Germline V gene sequence: CDR1 MGHRA, CDR2 YSYEKL. The CDR3 is 17 amino acids. CDR3 nucleotide sequence: TGCGCCAGCAGCCCTTCAGGGACTAGCGGGAGCACAGATACGCAGTATTTT. Its protein product is CASSPSGTSGSTDTQYF.

The chain recombines TRBV4-1 with TRBJ2-7; 8 bases agree with TRBD1. V lost 1 base and J lost 8; bases outside the gene matches: 13. This CDR3 is built from 16 residues. The germline V gene has CDR1 MGHRA and CDR2 YSYEKL. CDR3 DNA: TGCGCCAGCAGCCAAGTAGAAGGACAGGGAGGACGTCAGCAGTACTTC. It codes for CASSQVEGQGGRQQYF.

The rearrangement uses TRBV6-5 and TRBJ2-1; no clear D. This CDR3 has 13 residues. V gave up 5 bases and J gave up 15 bases, with 20 bases separating them. Germline V gene data show CDR1 as MNHEY and CDR2 as SVGAGI. For the CDR3, the DNA is TGTGCCAGCAGTCCCGACTCAGATCGCCCCCCGTTCTTC. It translates to CASSPDSDRPPFF.

The rearrangement links TRBV18 to TRBJ1-1, with TRBD1 as a possible D gene (6 bases). V lost 4 bases, J lost 11 bases, and 20 bases lay in between. CDR1 and CDR2 (germline): KGHSH, LQKENI. CDR3 length: 14 amino acids. The CDR3 region is CASSHPGQTNWAFF. The CDR3 DNA reads as TGTGCCAGCTCACATCCGGGACAAACGAACTGGGCTTTCTTT.

The genes are TRBV2 and TRBJ2-7; D perhaps matches TRBD1 (6 bases). Trimming removed 7 bases at V and 3 bases at J, with 16 bases between. Germline V gene sequence: CDR1 SNHLY, CDR2 FYNNEI. This CDR3 spans 14 amino acids. CDR3 residues: CASTADSKSYEQYF. CDR3 in DNA: TGTGCCAGCACGGCGGACAGTAAGAGCTACGAGCAGTACTTC.

The CDR3 loop is CAPTGRPYNSPLHF. The DNA for the CDR3 is TGTGCCCCAACCGGACGGCCTTATAATTCACCCCTCCACTTT. This chain links TRBV24-1 with TRBJ1-6; D is undetermined. The CDR3 contains 14 residues. CDR1 and CDR2 (germline): KGHDR, SFDVKD. V gave up 12 bases and J gave up 4 bases, with 15 bases separating them.

CDR3 coding DNA: TGTGCCAGCAGTTGGACGGAGTTTCTTGGGGCCAACGTCCTGACTTTC. Its translation: CASSWTEFLGANVLTF. V and J are TRBV6-2 or TRBV6-3 and TRBJ2-6; no clear D. The CDR3 extends over 16 amino acids. Germline V CDR1 and CDR2: MNHEY, SVGEGT. Trimming pared 4 bases from V and 3 bases from J, leaving 13 bases between.

This clone has only a few counts. This chain uses TRBV19 with TRBJ2-5; 9 bases align to TRBD1. The CDR3 runs to 14 residues. CDR1 and CDR2 (germline): LNHDA, SQIVND (reference sequence). V dropped 5 bases and J dropped 5; count of bases not matched to a gene: 6. CDR3 region: CASSLQGAWETQYF. As DNA, the CDR3 is TGTGCCAGTAGTTTACAGGGGGCTTGGGAGACCCAGTACTTC.

The CDR3 reads CASSLADSTGYNEQFF. CDR3 coding DNA: TGCGCCAGCAGCTTGGCGGACAGTACAGGGTACAATGAGCAGTTCTTC. The chain couples TRBV5-1 to TRBJ2-1; tentative D call: TRBD1 (6 bases). Trimming took 0 bases from V and 4 from J, leaving 14 bases between them. There are 16 residues in the CDR3. Germline CDR1 and CDR2: SGHRS and YFSETQ.

The genes are TRBV5-4 and TRBJ2-3; D is unclear. Germline loops: CDR1 SGHNT, CDR2 YYREEE (reference sequence). This CDR3 has 16 amino acids. The V and J ends lost 0 bases and 0 bases respectively, with 11 bases between them. The CDR3 coding sequence is TGTGCCAGCAGCTTGGGCGGCAGCAGAAGCACAGATACGCAGTATTTT. Its translation is CASSLGGSRSTDTQYF. Variable domain in full (rest from reference TRBV5-4 and TRBJ2-3): ETGVTQSPTHLIKTRGQQVTLRCSSQSGHNTVSWYQQALGQGPQFIFQYYREEENGRGNFPPRFSGLQFPNYSSELNVNALELDDSALYLCASSLGGSRSTDTQYFGPGTRLTVL.

This chain connects TRBV29-1 to TRBJ2-1, with 12 positions matching TRBD2. Germline V gene lookup returns CDR1 SQVTM and CDR2 ANQGSEA. V shed 7 bases, J shed 9 bases, and the junction held 10 bases outside the gene matches. CDR3 length equals 14 residues. CDR3 in DNA: TGCAGCGCGACTAGCGGGAGATTTAACGGTGAGCAGTTCTTC. Translating gives CSATSGRFNGEQFF.

This rearrangement joins TRBV5-5 to TRBJ1-1, with 8 bases fitting TRBD1. Losses at the gene ends were 3 bases for V and 1 base for J; bases not matched to a gene: 11. Germline assignment: CDR1 SGHKS and CDR2 YYEKEE (reference sequence). The CDR3 is 17 residues long. The CDR3 sequence: CASSSKSRQGPNTEAFF. The CDR3 region has the DNA TGTGCCAGCAGCTCTAAGAGCAGACAGGGGCCGAACACTGAAGCTTTCTTT.

The rearrangement links TRBV29-1 to TRBJ1-2; D is unresolved. The germline gives CDR1 SQVTM, CDR2 ANQGSEA. This CDR3 spans 11 amino acids. The V gene lost 6 bases and the J gene lost 5 bases, with 10 bases spanning the gap. The CDR3 nucleotides are TGCAGCGTGTCGGCTGATTATGGCTACACCTTC. It is translated as CSVSADYGYTF.